The 2 T cell receptor beta chains below come from one sample, sequenced in a study of T cells in Graves' hyperthyroidism and ophthalmopathy. Authors of the study amplified TCR beta CDR3 regions from RNA transcripts. First-round RT-PCR of the TCR CDR3 relied on the HTBI primer set. MiXCR was run by TCRdb on the multiplex PCR reads, yielding one entry per CDR3 protein. This sample has a few hundred thousand distinct CDR3 sequences, with over 12% found just once. The sequenced sample was blood. These TCRs come from a woman in her sixties or seventies with Graves' ophthalmopathy.

This clonotype was detected only a few times. The chain has TRBV5-1 and TRBJ1-6; 9 nucleotides line up with TRBD1. This CDR3 comprises 15 residues. Losses at the gene ends were 3 bases for V and 5 bases for J; bases not matched to a gene: 3. CDR1 and CDR2 (germline): SGHRS, YFSETQ. The CDR3 reads CASSWRTGDNSPLHF. As DNA, the CDR3 is TGCGCCAGCAGCTGGAGGACAGGGGATAATTCACCCCTCCACTTT.

The chain joins TRBV10-3 to TRBJ2-1, with 11 bases lining up with TRBD2. Germline CDR1 and CDR2: ENHRY and SYGVKD. The CDR3 runs 16 residues. V shed 3 bases, J shed 7 bases, and the junction held 8 bases outside the gene matches. For the CDR3, the DNA is TGTGCCATCAGTGACCCCGGGACTAGCGGTCTAAATGAGCAGTTCTTC. Translated, it gives CAISDPGTSGLNEQFF.